The source of this T cell receptor (beta chain) is a study of blood T cell repertoires in COVID-19. Data came from immunoSEQ multiplex PCR; TCRdb stores just in-frame clones and leaves some out. The repertoire holds about 120,000 clones, with around 83% as singletons. Ages ranged from about 18 to 89 years, with residence in about two dozen US areas. Assignment of participants to cohorts was predicated upon participant-reported clinical history. Recovered Cohort 3 donors showed two negative PCRs, clearance, or symptom resolution. V gave up 2 bases and J gave up 2 bases, with 9 bases separating them. From germline, CDR1 is MGHDK and CDR2 SYGVNS. The CDR3 is made up of 14 amino acids.

The chain combines TRBV25-1 with TRBJ1-1; D unresolved. This clonotype was sampled from a young woman who had recovered from COVID-19. Sample: PBMCs or T cells enriched from blood (not recorded which). Here the CDR3 reads CASSEARFNTEAFF. The DNA of the CDR3 is TGTGCCAGCAGTGAAGCCAGGTTCAACACTGAAGCTTTCTTT.